A single sample gave rise to the 17 T cell receptor beta chains below, sequenced in a study of shared clonotypes between healthy human individuals. The method was immunoSEQ multiplex PCR; TCRdb's version includes in-frame clones alone and lacks a portion of them. Of fewer than 850,000 clones listed, about two thirds are singletons. Material for sequencing was memory CD4+ T cells sorted from blood. Subset indicated: CD45RA-negative fraction. Receptor source: a woman between 25 and 40 years old in good health.

This clone has just a few counts. Just one base apart from a much larger clone, this may be a read error. Other DNA sequences in this specimen translate into the identical CDR3. V usage is TRBV14 and J usage is TRBJ2-3, with 11 bases matching TRBD2. The junction had 1 base not matched to a gene; V was cut back by 2 bases and J by 3 bases. CDR3 length: 15 amino acids. Looked up from germline, CDR1 is SGHDN and CDR2 is FVKESK. The CDR3 sequence is CASSQRLAGTDTQYF. The DNA of the CDR3 is TGTGCCAGCAGCCAAAGACTAGCGGGAACAGATACGCAGTATTTT.

In this sample, this clone turned up a few times. V usage is TRBV6-5 and J usage is TRBJ2-3; the D gene is possibly TRBD1 (5 bases). The CDR3 runs 16 residues. From germline, CDR1 is MNHEY and CDR2 SVGAGI. V was cut by 4 bases and J by 2 bases, with 16 bases left in between. The CDR3 is CASSSNLEGATDTQYF. The CDR3 nucleotides read TGTGCCAGCAGTTCTAACCTAGAAGGGGCCACAGATACGCAGTATTTT.

About this clone: Its ends do not fully match the called genes, so a read error is possible. CDR3 loop: CASTLDRNTDTQYF. The DNA of the CDR3 is TGCGCCAGCACCTTGGACAGAAACACAGATACGCAGTATTTT. The chain recombines TRBV5-1 with TRBJ2-3; a possible D gene is TRBD1 (6 bases). The length of the CDR3 is 14 residues. The germline V gene encodes CDR1 SGHRS and CDR2 YFSETQ. The full variable domain, completed using reference TRBV5-1 and TRBJ2-3, is KAGVTQTPRYLIKTRGQQVTLSCSPISGHRSVSWYQQTPGQGLQFLFEYFSETQRNKGNFPGRFSGRQFSNSRSEMNVSTLELGDSALYLCASTLDRNTDTQYFGPGTRLTVL.

The table lists this clone with many counts. The identical CDR3 is also encoded by other nucleotide sequences in the sample. The V and J genes are TRBV7-9 and TRBJ2-2; D unresolved. Germline CDR1 is SEHNR and CDR2 is FQNEAQ (reference sequence). This CDR3 is 13 amino acids long. Trimming took off 6 bases at V and 1 base at J, with 6 bases between the two ends. The CDR3 DNA follows: TGTGCCAGCAGTTTGCTGAACACCGGGGAGCTGTTTTTT. This gives the protein CASSLLNTGELFF.

This clone was counted a few times. The chain joins TRBV28 to TRBJ2-1, with D possibly TRBD2 on 6 matching bases. This CDR3 contains 20 residues. Per germline, CDR1 MDHEN and CDR2 SYDVKM. Deletions cut 6 bases from V and 1 base from J, with 28 bases between. CDR3 coding DNA: TGTGCCAGCAGCCCTTCCCCCGGGAGCCGAACCGCCGGATCCTACAATGAGCAGTTCTTC. Its protein product is CASSPSPGSRTAGSYNEQFF.

This clone was found once. This chain uses TRBV10-3 with TRBJ2-2; 11 bases fit TRBD2. Germline assignment: CDR1 ENHRY and CDR2 SYGVKD. V lost 0 bases, J lost 3 bases, and 6 bases stayed unmatched. This CDR3 is built from 18 residues. The CDR3 region is CAISESYTSGSYTGELFF. CDR3 sequence (DNA): TGTGCCATCAGTGAGTCATACACTAGCGGGAGCTACACCGGGGAGCTGTTTTTT.

The chain is built from TRBV2 and TRBJ2-7; 10 nucleotides match TRBD1. V shed 3 bases and J 3 bases; nucleotides not matched to a gene: 2. CDR3 length: 14 amino acids. The germline gives CDR1 SNHLY, CDR2 FYNNEI. The CDR3 sequence is CASSDGTGDYEQYF. The CDR3 DNA follows: TGTGCCAGCAGTGATGGGACAGGGGACTACGAGCAGTACTTC.

This clone was seen ten or more times. This chain links TRBV30 with TRBJ1-3, with no clear D. The germline gives CDR1 GTSNPN, CDR2 SVGIG (reference sequence). The CDR3 has 14 residues. V was shortened by 3 bases and J by 1 base, with 10 bases between the two germline ends. The CDR3 reads CAWSSGYSGNTIYF. Here the CDR3 DNA reads TGTGCCTGGAGCTCAGGCTATTCTGGAAACACCATATATTTT.

Details on this clone: Other DNA sequences in this sample translate to the same CDR3. The chain uses TRBV30 and TRBJ2-3, with 14 bases matching TRBD2. This CDR3 spans 17 amino acids. The germline gives CDR1 GTSNPN, CDR2 SVGIG (reference sequence). The ends lost 0 bases at V and 4 bases at J; junction bases unmatched: 6. CDR3 nucleotide sequence: TGTGCCTGGAGTGTACCTCTGGGACTAGCGGGGGCAGATACGCAGTATTTT. Protein: CAWSVPLGLAGADTQYF.

This clone was detected once. The chain couples TRBV28 to TRBJ1-5, with D unclear. The CDR3 spans 13 residues. Germline lookup yields CDR1 MDHEN and CDR2 SYDVKM. V shed 5 bases and J shed 1 base, with 6 bases lying between them. The DNA of the CDR3 is TGTGCCAGCAGTCCCTTCAGCAATCAGCCCCAGCATTTT. It yields the protein CASSPFSNQPQHF.

CDR3 sequence: CASSWGLADQETQYF. Written as DNA, the CDR3 is TGTGCCAGCAGTTGGGGACTAGCTGATCAAGAGACCCAGTACTTC. This chain connects TRBV27 to TRBJ2-5; TRBD2 matches 9 bases. J lost 2 bases, V lost 4 bases, and 5 bases had no gene match. The germline V gene has CDR1 MNHEY and CDR2 SMNVEV (reference sequence). The CDR3 has 15 amino acids.

The chain couples TRBV4-3 to TRBJ2-5; D possibly uses TRBD1 or TRBD2 (7 bases each). Per germline, CDR1 LGHNA and CDR2 YSLEER. This CDR3 region has 12 residues. CDR3: CQQGGSLKTQYF. The CDR3 region has the DNA TGCCAGCAGGGGGGGAGTTTGAAGACCCAGTACTTC.

V and J are TRBV13 and TRBJ2-7; D is undetermined. Between the trimmed V and J ends, which lost 5 bases and 5 bases, there was a span of 13 bases. The germline V gene has CDR1 PRHDT and CDR2 FYEKMQ (reference sequence). There are 13 residues in the CDR3. The CDR3 loop is CASSRYSLDEQYF. The CDR3 bases are TGTGCCAGCAGCCGATACAGTTTGGACGAGCAGTACTTC.

The rearrangement uses TRBV6-6 and TRBJ1-3; D is uncertain. CDR3 length: 11 residues. Germline loops: CDR1 MNHNY, CDR2 SVGAGI (reference sequence). V gave up 6 bases and J gave up 8 bases, with 8 bases separating them. CDR3 DNA sequence: TGTGCCAGCAGGAGGACGGACACCATATATTTT. Translating it yields CASRRTDTIYF.

This chain connects TRBV29-1 to TRBJ2-5; D unclear. Per the germline V gene, CDR1 is SQVTM and CDR2 is ANQGSEA. The CDR3 extends over 14 amino acids. V was trimmed by 1 base and J by 1 base, leaving 10 bases between them. The CDR3 sequence: CSVEVEFAQETQYF. CDR3 in DNA: TGCAGCGTTGAAGTTGAGTTTGCCCAAGAGACCCAGTACTTC.

Details on this clone: Additional DNA sequences in this sample encode the identical CDR3. The rearrangement links TRBV27 to TRBJ2-5, with D perhaps assigned TRBD1 or TRBD2 (5 bases each). The germline V and J ends were trimmed by 0 bases and 5 bases, with 7 bases remaining between them. This CDR3 comprises 13 residues. Germline V gives CDR1 MNHEY, CDR2 SMNVEV (reference sequence). The CDR3 DNA is TGTGCCAGCAGTTTATCGGGGGAGGAGACCCAGTACTTC. The encoded protein is CASSLSGEETQYF.

J is TRBJ2-4 and V is TRBV28, with D uncertain. CDR3 size: 12 residues. The V gene's germline CDR1 is MDHEN and CDR2 SYDVKM. Trimming took 8 bases from V and 15 from J, leaving 20 bases between them. CDR3 protein: CASHDGKWIGYF. Written as DNA, the CDR3 is TGTGCCAGCCATGATGGGAAATGGATTGGGTACTTC.